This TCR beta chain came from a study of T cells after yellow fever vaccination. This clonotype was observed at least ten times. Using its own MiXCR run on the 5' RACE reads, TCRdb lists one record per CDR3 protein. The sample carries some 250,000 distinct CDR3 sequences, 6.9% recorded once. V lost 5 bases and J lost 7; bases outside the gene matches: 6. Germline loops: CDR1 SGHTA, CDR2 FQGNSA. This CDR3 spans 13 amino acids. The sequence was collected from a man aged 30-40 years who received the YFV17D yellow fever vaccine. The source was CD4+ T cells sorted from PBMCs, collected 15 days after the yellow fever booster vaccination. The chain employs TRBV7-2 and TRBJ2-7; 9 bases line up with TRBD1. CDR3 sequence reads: CASSLGQGREQYF. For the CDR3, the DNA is TGTGCCAGCAGCCTGGGACAGGGCCGGGAGCAGTACTTC.